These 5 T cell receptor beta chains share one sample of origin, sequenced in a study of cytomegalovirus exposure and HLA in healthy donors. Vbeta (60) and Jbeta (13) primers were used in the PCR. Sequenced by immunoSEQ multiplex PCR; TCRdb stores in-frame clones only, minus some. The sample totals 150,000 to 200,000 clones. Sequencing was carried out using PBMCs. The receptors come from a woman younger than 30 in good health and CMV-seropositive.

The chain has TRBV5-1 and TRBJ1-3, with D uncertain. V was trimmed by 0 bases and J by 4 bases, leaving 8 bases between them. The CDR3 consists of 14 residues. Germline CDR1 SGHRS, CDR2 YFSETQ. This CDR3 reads CASSLGPGGNTIYF. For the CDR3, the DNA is TGCGCCAGCAGCTTGGGACCCGGGGGAAACACCATATATTTT. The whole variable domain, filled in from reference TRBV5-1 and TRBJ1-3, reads KAGVTQTPRYLIKTRGQQVTLSCSPISGHRSVSWYQQTPGQGLQFLFEYFSETQRNKGNFPGRFSGRQFSNSRSEMNVSTLELGDSALYLCASSLGPGGNTIYFGEGSWLTVV.

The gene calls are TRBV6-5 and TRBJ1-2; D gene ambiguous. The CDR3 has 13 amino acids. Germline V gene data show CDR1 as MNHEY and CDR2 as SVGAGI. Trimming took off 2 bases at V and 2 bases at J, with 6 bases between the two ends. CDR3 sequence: CASSYTGNYGYTF. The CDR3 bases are TGTGCCAGCAGTTACACCGGGAACTATGGCTACACCTTC.

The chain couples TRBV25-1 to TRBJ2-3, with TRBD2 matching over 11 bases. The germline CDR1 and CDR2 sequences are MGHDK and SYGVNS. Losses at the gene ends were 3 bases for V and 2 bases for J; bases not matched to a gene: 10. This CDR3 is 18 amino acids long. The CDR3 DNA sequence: TGTGCCAGCAGTGACCCTAAAAGACTAGCGGGAAACACAGATACGCAGTATTTT. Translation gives CASSDPKRLAGNTDTQYF.

The CDR3 is CASSATGVGNQPQHF. The CDR3 region has the DNA TGTGCCAGCTCAGCGACAGGGGTGGGCAATCAGCCCCAGCATTTT. This chain connects TRBV18 to TRBJ1-5, with TRBD1 matching over 8 bases. The CDR3 covers 15 residues. Germline V CDR1 and CDR2: KGHSH, LQKENI. The V gene end was trimmed by 5 bases and the J gene end by 2 bases; junction bases not matched to a gene: 5. The variable domain in full, completed from reference TRBV18 and TRBJ1-5, reads NAGVMQNPRHLVRRRGQEARLRCSPMKGHSHVYWYRQLPEEGLKFMVYLQKENIIDESGMPKERFSAEFPKEGPSILRIQQVVRGDSAAYFCASSATGVGNQPQHFGDGTRLSIL.

The chain's CDR3 is CAISGTSGSSYEQYF. The DNA of the CDR3 is TGTGCCATCAGTGGGACTAGCGGGAGCTCCTACGAGCAGTACTTC. This rearrangement joins TRBV10-3 to TRBJ2-7, with 13 bases matching TRBD2. Unmatched junction bases numbered 0, after V lost 4 bases and J lost 0 bases. The germline V gene has CDR1 ENHRY and CDR2 SYGVKD. This CDR3 spans 15 amino acids.